Below, one TCR beta chain is given with its context. This clone was counted between two and nine times. This receptor's antigen is unknown. No quality values exist for individual bases; no much larger clone is one base distant. Including the terminal cysteine and phenylalanine, the CDR3 comprises 16 residues. The retained sequence is limited to the CDR3, 48 bases, with the frame set at the first base. CDR1 MNHNY and CDR2 SVGAGI were looked up in the germline V gene (reference sequence). The V end gives up 5 bases and the J end 2 bases, leaving 9 bases in the junction not matched to a gene. The time point label, as the study defines it: cycle 2 day 1 (C2D1) of nivolumab. Every trial patient had relapsed after autologous stem cell transplantation, and cohorts A, B and C differed in prior brentuximab vedotin exposure. The trial cohort included 56 patients with relapsed/refractory classical Hodgkin lymphoma, and each patient had a best overall response of complete response, partial response or progressive disease. In the multi-cohort phase II CheckMate 205 trial, trial patients received single-agent nivolumab. Best overall response was determined by an independent review committee according to the 2007 International Working Group response criteria. Trial PBMCs were collected just before the start of nivolumab (C1D1) and during therapy at cycle 2 day 1 and cycle 4 day 1. After peripheral blood was drawn into 8 mL Vacutainer Cell Preparation Tubes, PBMCs were isolated by centrifugation and then cryopreserved.

The data are from a study of PD-1 blockade in classical Hodgkin lymphoma (TCRdb year 2020). About the investigation overall: Nivolumab dosing was 3 mg/kg intravenously every 2 weeks, continuing until either disease progression or unacceptable toxicity. The study used TCR beta sequencing and CyTOF to define a peripheral blood immune signature of response to PD-1 blockade in classical Hodgkin lymphoma.

Here is what the overall study found, with its caveats: Patients starting nivolumab less than 1 year after ASCT had lower diversity and were excluded from later analyses to avoid confounding by immune reconstitution. Among trial patients, those achieving complete response had baseline diversity similar to that of newly diagnosed patients, while diversity was significantly lower in partial responders and progressors. Only a single clinical trial cohort was studied, and what caused the repertoire differences, possibly disease activity or prior therapy, remained undefined. CD4+ but not CD8+ TCR diversity rose significantly by C4D1 (p=0.0027 vs p=0.16), most apparent in complete responders (p=0.02). Baseline TCR diversity was reported to be lower in newly diagnosed patients than in healthy donors, and even lower in relapsed/refractory patients.

Genomic DNA was isolated using the Qiagen DNeasy kit from unsorted PBMCs as well as from negatively selected CD4+ and CD8+ fractions. Using primers that anneal to V and J segments, immunoSEQ multiplex PCR amplified the TCR beta CDR3 regions. A synthetic immune receptor repertoire was used to minimize amplification bias, and any remaining bias was removed computationally after sequencing. The authors' analysis ran thus. Repertoire diversity was quantified as the Shannon entropy index using custom Python scripts. Unsorted, CD4+ and CD8+ repertoires were examined separately, except in combined analyses, for which CD4+ and CD8+ sequences were merged in silico. A clone counted as expanded when the clone's frequency after treatment rose at least 2-fold relative to C1D1, and clones undetected at baseline were given a pseudocount of 0.5. Clones with 0 or 1 copy at C1D1 were defined as singleton clones, while clones with 2 or more copies were defined as non-singleton clones. Clones expanded in unsorted samples were assigned a CD4+, CD8+ or unknown annotation through matching of protein sequences in sorted samples from the same patient. Wilcoxon tests on paired samples were used to test diversity changes from C1D1 to C4D1. Imported from immuneACCESS, the table was reduced by TCRdb to in-frame sequences with V and J called. These copies leave out some clones; in studies compared against another copy, an unresolved V gene accounts for under half, and the cause of the remainder is not known. The DNA was the basis for D and trimming; V, J and clone size are from that table. This sample has roughly 15,000 clones in its table, and 80% to 85% of those were observed once. In total, the top ten clones hold around 37% of the sample.

Sequenced here: peripheral blood mononuclear cells (PBMCs), sampled before the second cycle of nivolumab. The chain is made from TRBV6-6 and TRBJ1-3; TRBD1 lines up with 7 middle nucleotides. This TCR was recovered from a human donor with classical Hodgkin lymphoma. The CDR3 loop reads CASSTTGVKAGNTIYF. The sequence in DNA is TGTGCCAGCAGTACCACAGGGGTTAAAGCTGGAAACACCATATATTTT.